Below, 31 T cell receptor beta chains from the same sample are listed, as sequenced in a study of blood T cell repertoires in COVID-19. The method was immunoSEQ multiplex PCR; TCRdb's version includes in-frame clones alone and lacks a portion of them. Of roughly 46,000 clones in the sample, 84% were seen once. Sequencing input: peripheral blood. The receptors come from a man in his 60s with acute or convalescent COVID-19.

J is TRBJ2-2 and V is TRBV4-2; 15 bases fit TRBD2. V lost 1 base and J lost 7; bases outside the gene matches: 16. Per the germline V gene, CDR1 is LGHNA and CDR2 is YNFKEQ. The CDR3 sequence is 21 residues long. This CDR3 is CASSQGSGLAGGPTRGGELFF. Here the CDR3 DNA reads TGTGCCAGCAGCCAAGGGTCCGGACTAGCGGGGGGGCCGACTCGAGGCGGGGAGCTGTTTTTT.

The V and J genes are TRBV18 and TRBJ1-2, with D possibly being TRBD1 (5 bases). Germline V gene data show CDR1 as KGHSH and CDR2 as LQKENI. V was shortened by 0 bases and J by 5 bases, with 19 bases between the two germline ends. The CDR3 is made up of 17 amino acids. In DNA form, the CDR3 reads TGTGCCAGCTCACCACCCTACTGGGTAGGACAACGATATGGCTACACCTTC. This codes for CASSPPYWVGQRYGYTF.

The rearrangement links TRBV4-2 to TRBJ1-4; TRBD1 is a possible D gene (6 bases). Per the germline V gene, CDR1 is LGHNA and CDR2 is YNFKEQ. The CDR3 extends over 13 amino acids. V was shortened by 4 bases and J by 7 bases, with 10 bases between the two germline ends. CDR3 amino acids: CASSLTGTEKLFF. CDR3 nucleotides: TGTGCCAGCAGCCTTACAGGGACTGAAAAACTGTTTTTT.

This clone has only one observation. The chain links TRBV11-3 to TRBJ2-3, with TRBD1 as a possible D gene (6 bases). Per germline, CDR1 SGHNT and CDR2 YENEEA. CDR3 length: 13 amino acids. V was pared by 6 bases and J by 4 bases, with 11 bases between. CDR3 loop: CASRRTEADTQYF. CDR3 sequence (DNA): TGTGCCAGCAGGCGGACAGAGGCAGATACGCAGTATTTT.

The genes are TRBV4-1 and TRBJ1-5; possible D gene TRBD1, 5 bases. The CDR3 extends over 14 amino acids. V lost 0 bases and J lost 5, with 8 bases in between. Germline CDR1 MGHRA, CDR2 YSYEKL. Written as DNA, the CDR3 is TGCGCCAGCAGCCAAGATGGGGCGTATCAGCCCCAGCATTTT. It specifies CASSQDGAYQPQHF.

This clone was observed a single time. This chain connects TRBV19 to TRBJ2-2, with TRBD2 matching 12 bases. Germline V gene data show CDR1 as LNHDA and CDR2 as SQIVND (reference sequence). The CDR3 is 17 amino acids. With V trimmed by 2 bases and J by 2 bases, 3 bases remained unmatched. The CDR3 DNA is TGTGCCAGTAGTATATCTAGCGGGGGGGCAAACACCGGGGAGCTGTTTTTT. Translating gives CASSISSGGANTGELFF.

V and J are TRBV11-2 and TRBJ2-7, with D maybe TRBD1 (6 bases). The germline CDR1 and CDR2 sequences are SGHAT and FQNNGV. V was shortened by 2 bases and J by 4 bases, with 12 bases between the two germline ends. The CDR3 is made up of 14 amino acids. The CDR3 bases are TGTGCCAGCAGCTTAAAAGGGACAAGTTACGAGCAGTACTTC. Encoded protein: CASSLKGTSYEQYF. Combining the CDR3 with reference TRBV11-2 and TRBJ2-7 gives the whole variable domain EAGVAQSPRYKIIEKRQSVAFWCNPISGHATLYWYQQILGQGPKLLIQFQNNGVVDDSQLPKDRFSAERLKGVDSTLKIQPAKLEDSAVYLCASSLKGTSYEQYFGPGTRLTVT.

The CDR3 loop is CASSQVRTGNYGYTF. In nucleotides, the CDR3 is TGCGCCAGCAGCCAAGTTAGGACAGGAAACTATGGCTACACCTTC. The rearrangement uses TRBV4-1 and TRBJ1-2; 7 nucleotides agree with TRBD1. Germline V gene sequence: CDR1 MGHRA, CDR2 YSYEKL. This CDR3 spans 15 amino acids. The ends lost 1 base at V and 2 bases at J; junction bases unmatched: 4.

The rearrangement joins TRBV5-1 to TRBJ2-2, with TRBD1 matching 9 bases. Germline V gene lookup returns CDR1 SGHRS and CDR2 YFSETQ. V trimming: 5 bases; J trimming: 6 bases; junction bases outside the gene matches: 11. This CDR3 is 16 amino acids long. In DNA form, the CDR3 reads TGCGCCAGCAGAGTCACGACAGGGGGTTTCGCCGGGGAGCTGTTTTTT. It codes for CASRVTTGGFAGELFF. Looking up the rest from reference TRBV5-1 and TRBJ2-2 gives the full variable domain: KAGVTQTPRYLIKTRGQQVTLSCSPISGHRSVSWYQQTPGQGLQFLFEYFSETQRNKGNFPGRFSGRQFSNSRSEMNVSTLELGDSALYLCASRVTTGGFAGELFFGEGSRLTVL.

This clone has a single count. The chain couples TRBV2 to TRBJ1-6, with a tentative D call TRBD1 (5 bases). The V and J ends lost 1 base and 7 bases respectively, with 8 bases between them. Germline V gives CDR1 SNHLY, CDR2 FYNNEI. There are 14 residues in the CDR3. This CDR3 reads CASSEEGRNSPLHF. CDR3 bases: TGTGCCAGCAGTGAAGAGGGGAGGAATTCACCCCTCCACTTT.

The chain has TRBV5-1 and TRBJ1-2; D not resolved. CDR3 size: 16 residues. The germline V gene has CDR1 SGHRS and CDR2 YFSETQ. V was trimmed by 1 base and J by 2 bases, leaving 15 bases between them. Here the CDR3 reads CASSLLGVGVNYGYTF. The CDR3 bases are TGCGCCAGCAGCTTGCTCGGGGTTGGGGTCAACTATGGCTACACCTTC.

The chain couples TRBV12-5 to TRBJ2-5; tentatively, D is TRBD1 (5 bases). CDR3 size: 13 residues. Germline values: CDR1 LGHNT, CDR2 FRNRAP. V lost 7 bases, J lost 1 base, and 10 bases lay in between. The CDR3: CASVPDSQETQYF. CDR3 DNA: TGTGCTAGTGTTCCCGACAGCCAAGAGACCCAGTACTTC. The whole variable domain, filled in from reference TRBV12-5 and TRBJ2-5, reads DARVTQTPRHKVTEMGQEVTMRCQPILGHNTVFWYRQTMMQGLELLAYFRNRAPLDDSGMPKDRFSAEMPDATLATLKIQPSEPRDSAVYFCASVPDSQETQYFGPGTRLLVL.

J is TRBJ2-1 and V is TRBV2, with TRBD1 as a possible D gene (6 bases). V lost 6 bases and J lost 4, with 10 bases in between. The CDR3 extends over 13 amino acids. CDR1 is SNHLY and CDR2 is FYNNEI in the germline V gene. The CDR3 region is CASRGTGYNEQFF. CDR3 DNA sequence: TGTGCCAGCAGGGGTACAGGGTACAATGAGCAGTTCTTC. Combining the CDR3 with reference TRBV2 and TRBJ2-1 gives the whole variable domain EPEVTQTPSHQVTQMGQEVILRCVPISNHLYFYWYRQILGQKVEFLVSFYNNEISEKSEIFDDQFSVERPDGSNFTLKIRSTKLEDSAMYFCASRGTGYNEQFFGPGTRLTVL.

The V and J genes are TRBV5-1 and TRBJ2-1; no clear D. Germline V CDR1 and CDR2: SGHRS, YFSETQ. CDR3 length: 15 amino acids. V lost 0 bases and J 2 bases, leaving 9 bases between the germline ends. The CDR3 region has the DNA TGCGCCAGCAGCTTGGGAACGGTTGCCTACAATGAGCAGTTCTTC. This gives the protein CASSLGTVAYNEQFF.

J is TRBJ1-1 and V is TRBV30; D is possibly TRBD1 (5 bases). This CDR3 has 10 residues. V was trimmed by 5 bases and J by 8 bases, leaving 9 bases between them. Per the germline V gene, CDR1 is GTSNPN and CDR2 is SVGIG (reference sequence). The CDR3 here is CAWGRTEAFF. Here the CDR3 DNA reads TGTGCCTGGGGAAGGACAGAAGCTTTCTTT.

The chain links TRBV19 to TRBJ1-4; D is possibly TRBD1 (6 bases). Trimming removed 3 bases from V and 2 bases from J, with 10 bases in between. CDR3 length: 15 amino acids. Germline V gene data show CDR1 as LNHDA and CDR2 as SQIVND (reference sequence). CDR3 bases: TGTGCCAGTAGTATTGGGAGGGGGACTAATGAAAAACTGTTTTTT. This codes for CASSIGRGTNEKLFF.

This clone has a handful of counts. The V gene is TRBV2, the J gene TRBJ1-2; 7 bases line up with TRBD1. Germline assignment: CDR1 SNHLY and CDR2 FYNNEI. CDR3 length: 15 amino acids. V lost 6 bases to trimming and J lost 4 bases; unmatched junction nucleotides: 11. The CDR3 nucleotides are TGTGCCAGCAGGGGGGGACAGCGGATTGTCTATGGCTACACCTTC. It is translated as CASRGGQRIVYGYTF.

This sequence joins TRBV6-5 and TRBJ2-3; TRBD2 agrees at 10 bases. Trimming cost V 10 bases and J 2 bases; bases outside gene matches: 6. CDR3 length equals 14 residues. Per germline, CDR1 MNHEY and CDR2 SVGAGI. Here the CDR3 DNA reads TGTGCCACTCAAGCGGGGGGGCACACAGATACGCAGTATTTT. Its translation: CATQAGGHTDTQYF.

The chain links TRBV7-9 to TRBJ1-2; 7 positions match TRBD1. CDR1 SEHNR and CDR2 FQNEAQ come from the germline V gene (reference sequence). Germline trimming cut 4 bases from V and 3 bases from J; bases unmatched to any gene: 5. The CDR3 covers 14 residues. CDR3 nucleotides: TGTGCCAGCAGCTCCCCGGGGACAGACTATGGCTACACCTTC. It yields the protein CASSSPGTDYGYTF.

V gene TRBV6-5 combines with J gene TRBJ1-1; D might be TRBD1 (5 bases). Trimming removed 2 bases at V and 0 bases at J, with 10 bases between. CDR1 and CDR2 from the germline V gene are MNHEY and SVGAGI. The CDR3 is 15 residues long. The CDR3 bases are TGTGCCAGCAGTTACCAGGGCACCATGAACACTGAAGCTTTCTTT. It yields the protein CASSYQGTMNTEAFF.

The V call is TRBV7-9, the J call TRBJ2-3; 9 bases are a match to TRBD1. Germline CDR1 SEHNR, CDR2 FQNEAQ (reference sequence). V lost 3 bases to trimming and J lost 2 bases; unmatched junction nucleotides: 3. This CDR3 comprises 15 residues. The CDR3 sequence: CASSFRQGDTDTQYF. As DNA, the CDR3 is TGTGCCAGCAGCTTCCGACAGGGGGACACAGATACGCAGTATTTT. The complete variable domain, with remaining parts taken from reference TRBV7-9 and TRBJ2-3, reads DTGVSQNPRHKITKRGQNVTFRCDPISEHNRLYWYRQTLGQGPEFLTYFQNEAQLEKSRLLSDRFSAERPKGSFSTLEIQRTEQGDSAMYLCASSFRQGDTDTQYFGPGTRLTVL.

The chain links TRBV18 to TRBJ1-2; D not certain. Trimming removed 3 bases at V and 4 bases at J, with 9 bases between. The CDR3 extends over 13 amino acids. Germline V gene sequence: CDR1 KGHSH, CDR2 LQKENI. CDR3 in amino acids: CASSPGPGYGYTF. CDR3 bases: TGTGCCAGCTCACCTGGCCCGGGCTATGGCTACACCTTC.

The rearrangement joins TRBV3-1 (or the pseudogene TRBV3-2) to TRBJ2-4, with D unclear. V was trimmed by 3 bases and J by 1 base, leaving 7 bases between them. The CDR3 extends over 14 amino acids. Germline lookup yields CDR1 LGHDT and CDR2 YNNKEL (reference sequence). The CDR3, as DNA: TGTGCCAGCAGCCACACAGTCGCCAAAAACATTCAGTACTTC. Its translation: CASSHTVAKNIQYF.

The chain joins TRBV6-6 to TRBJ1-1; D is possibly TRBD1 (5 bases). The length of the CDR3 is 15 residues. V was pared by 3 bases and J by 4 bases, with 15 bases between. In germline, CDR1 is MNHNY, CDR2 SVGAGI (reference sequence). In nucleotides, the CDR3 is TGTGCCAGCAGTTATGGTGACAGCCTCCTCACTGAAGCTTTCTTT. Amino acids: CASSYGDSLLTEAFF.

The chain is built from TRBV3-1 (or the pseudogene TRBV3-2) and TRBJ1-2; D uncertain. CDR1 LGHDT and CDR2 YNNKEL come from the germline V gene (reference sequence). The CDR3 is 14 amino acids. The V end lost 0 bases, the J end lost 4 bases, and 9 bases lay between the germline ends. The CDR3 protein is CASSQDLGSYGYTF. DNA for the CDR3: TGTGCCAGCAGCCAAGATTTAGGGAGCTATGGCTACACCTTC.

The J gene is TRBJ2-7, the V gene TRBV18; 9 nucleotides agree with TRBD1. Germline loops: CDR1 KGHSH, CDR2 LQKENI. The junction had 7 bases not matched to a gene; V was cut back by 4 bases and J by 9 bases. The CDR3 consists of 13 residues. CDR3 sequence reads: CASSQRDRERQYF. In DNA form, the CDR3 reads TGTGCCAGCTCACAACGGGACAGGGAGAGGCAGTACTTC.

This clone has just a few counts. This rearrangement joins TRBV19 to TRBJ1-3, with D perhaps matching TRBD1 (5 bases). Trimming stripped 7 bases from V and 2 bases from J, with 12 bases between. Germline V CDR1 and CDR2: LNHDA, SQIVND (reference sequence). The CDR3 runs 14 residues. CDR3 region: CASTPTGAGNTIYF. DNA of the CDR3: TGTGCCAGTACCCCGACGGGGGCTGGAAACACCATATATTTT.

The chain employs TRBV6-5 and TRBJ1-6; D gene ambiguous. Trimming cost V 0 bases and J 4 bases, with 10 bases left between them. The CDR3 loop spans 16 amino acids. Germline CDR1 reads MNHEY; CDR2 reads SVGAGI. In DNA form, the CDR3 reads TGTGCCAGCAGTTACTCGGGAGACACTTATAATTCACCCCTCCACTTT. Protein: CASSYSGDTYNSPLHF.

The chain uses TRBV18 and TRBJ2-1, with a possible D match to TRBD2 (7 bases). The CDR3 runs to 16 residues. Germline lookup yields CDR1 KGHSH and CDR2 LQKENI. V lost 0 bases and J lost 2, with 11 bases in between. The CDR3 sequence: CASSPPGAGAYNEQFF. CDR3 nucleotides: TGTGCCAGCTCACCACCGGGGGCGGGGGCCTACAATGAGCAGTTCTTC.

This clone was seen a handful of times. V and J are TRBV15 and TRBJ1-4; possible D gene TRBD1, 6 bases. Germline loops: CDR1 LNHNV, CDR2 YYDKDF (reference sequence). The CDR3 extends over 15 amino acids. V lost 0 bases and J 7 bases, leaving 12 bases between the germline ends. The CDR3 is CATSRDTGTSEKLFF. The DNA of the CDR3 is TGTGCCACCAGCAGAGATACCGGGACATCTGAAAAACTGTTTTTT.

The rearrangement joins TRBV30 to TRBJ2-2; TRBD1 aligns across 9 bases. Germline V gives CDR1 GTSNPN, CDR2 SVGIG (reference sequence). J lost 6 bases, V lost 1 base, and 0 bases had no gene match. The CDR3 contains 13 residues. The CDR3 DNA reads TGTGCCTGGAGTGGACAGGGGGCCGGGGAGCTGTTTTTT. Translated, it gives CAWSGQGAGELFF.